This T cell receptor (beta chain) originates from a study of CD4 T cells in relation to SARS-CoV-2 and coronaviruses (dated by TCRdb to the early 2020s). Concerning the study at large: The ViraFEST assay cultured PBMCs with antigen for roughly 11 days, then sequenced TCR beta CDR3s to find antigen-specific clonal expansions. An HIV-1 Nef peptide pool or a culture without peptide was used as the negative reference condition. HLA restriction was mapped for shared crossreactive spike epitopes using patient-derived lymphoblastoid cell lines. Memory CD4+ T cell crossreactivity between SARS-CoV-2 and common cold coronavirus spike proteins was assessed at the TCR clonotype level in the study. The Adaptive Biotechnologies TCR-sequencing kit was used to sequence samples from three pre-COVID donors and the naive versus memory experiments, while other data came from Illumina-based sequencing. A different, Illumina-based TCR-beta assay was used to sequence expansion assays from other donors in the study. On the study overall, not on this receptor specifically: Pre-pandemic and post-infection samples were not both contributed by any donor, so tracing of the source of pre-existing responses was limited. Memory CD4+ clonotypes crossrecognizing SARS-CoV-2 and at least one common cold coronavirus spike were found in roughly 65% of donors. Small numbers of patients and of tested TCRs were a limitation of the study. Crossreactivity analysis was centred on spike protein, so crossreactivity against other viral proteins was not assessed. Significantly weaker SARS-CoV-2-driven expansion was shown by crossreactive clones than by monoreactive clones, consistent with antigenic imprinting.

CD4+ T cells from unexposed donors were collected before the COVID-19 pandemic (2011-2018). The EasySep CD4+ T cell isolation kit was used to isolate CD4+ T cells once the cultures had run for 9 to 11 days. Unexposed donor CD4+ T cells were tested for reactivity to SARS-CoV-2 S and N and four common cold coronavirus spike pools, as cell number allowed. Each well held two million PBMCs cultured in IMDM containing about 5.3% human AB serum and 7.5 to 10 IU/ml IL-2. Half of the culture medium was replaced with fresh IL-2-containing medium on days 3 and 7. In general, triplicate replicate wells were used for every peptide culture condition. The leukapheresis product used for the unexposed donors was purchased from a commercial source. Ficoll-Paque PLUS gradient centrifugation was used to isolate PBMCs from either whole blood or leukapheresis product. PBMCs were either cryopreserved at -140 degrees C or used fresh in the expansion assay. The QIAamp Micro DNA Kit was used to extract genomic DNA from the CD4+ T cells.

Library method: the immunoSEQ multiplex PCR assay. Per the source publication's procedure: During preprocessing, nonproductive sequences were discarded, as were any CDR3s that did not begin with C, did not end with F or W, or were shorter than 7 amino acids. Antigen-specific clonotypes were called with the MANAFEST web app on the basis of expansion relative to the reference and to other culture wells. To be counted as positive, a clone had to show significant expansion compared with the reference culture, at an FDR below 0.05, in 2 of 3 replicate wells. For a clone to be considered positive, significant expansion relative to all other tandem wells and an odds ratio above 5 were also required. CDR3 homology was measured as pairwise Levenshtein distance, computed with the stringdist R package after trimming three terminal residues from each end. In its TCRdb copy, this immuneACCESS table keeps in-frame sequences only and misses some clones. Where compared with another copy, unresolved V genes explain less than half of these, and the others have no known cause. V, J and clone size were drawn from that table, and D and trimming were deduced from the DNA. Within this sample are 20,000 to 30,000 clones, with approximately 70% of them counted one time only. The ten top clones hold around a fifth of the sample.

As for this clone: Its antigen has not been determined. It has no much larger one-base neighbor in the sample; base qualities were not kept.

CDR1 and CDR2 are read off the germline V gene as MNHEY and SVGEGT. Taken from cysteine to phenylalanine, the CDR3 has 15 residues. Here the CDR3 DNA is all that survives: 45 bases in frame from base 1. The germline V end is reduced by 5 bases and the J end by 7 bases; junction bases left unmatched: 5. Recombination connected TRBV6-2 or TRBV6-3 to TRBJ2-1, with 13 bases matching TRBD2. The receptor's source is a human donor in good health. What was sequenced was CD4+ T cells from PBMCs, cultured in vitro. The CDR3 protein: CASSPGLAGTNEQFF. The sequenced DNA is TGTGCCAGCAGTCCGGGACTAGCGGGGACAAATGAGCAGTTCTTC.